This TCR beta chain emerged from a study of blood T cell repertoires in COVID-19. Method: immunoSEQ multiplex PCR; TCRdb's copy keeps in-frame clones and lacks some. The sample lists 150,000 to 200,000 clones, 80% to 85% occurring once. V shed 8 bases and J 9 bases; nucleotides not matched to a gene: 5. Germline CDR1 is LGHDT and CDR2 is YNNKEL (reference sequence). This CDR3 is 13 amino acids long. This sequence originates from a human donor with acute or convalescent COVID-19. The donor label of this sample is uncertain. Sequenced sample: peripheral blood. This sequence joins TRBV3-1 (or the pseudogene TRBV3-2) and TRBJ1-6; 9 nucleotides agree with TRBD1. The CDR3 spells CASRDRESSPLHF. The CDR3 DNA is TGTGCCAGCCGGGACAGGGAAAGTTCACCCCTCCACTTT.